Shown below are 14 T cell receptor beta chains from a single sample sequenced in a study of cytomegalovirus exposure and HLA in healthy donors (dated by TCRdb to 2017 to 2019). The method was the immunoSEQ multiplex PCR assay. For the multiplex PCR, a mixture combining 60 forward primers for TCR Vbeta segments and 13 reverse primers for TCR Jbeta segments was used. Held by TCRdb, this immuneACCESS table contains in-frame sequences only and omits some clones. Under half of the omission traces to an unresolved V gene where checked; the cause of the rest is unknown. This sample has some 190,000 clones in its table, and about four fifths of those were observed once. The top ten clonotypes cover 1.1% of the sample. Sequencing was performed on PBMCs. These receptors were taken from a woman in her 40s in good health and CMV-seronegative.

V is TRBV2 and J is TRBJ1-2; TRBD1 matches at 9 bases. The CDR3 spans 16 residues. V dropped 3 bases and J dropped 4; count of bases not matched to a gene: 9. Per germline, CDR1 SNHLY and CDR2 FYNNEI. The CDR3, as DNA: TGTGCCAGCAGTGATTTTACAGGGGGCTTAATCTATGGCTACACCTTC. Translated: CASSDFTGGLIYGYTF. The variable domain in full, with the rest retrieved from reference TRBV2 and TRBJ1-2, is EPEVTQTPSHQVTQMGQEVILRCVPISNHLYFYWYRQILGQKVEFLVSFYNNEISEKSEIFDDQFSVERPDGSNFTLKIRSTKLEDSAMYFCASSDFTGGLIYGYTFGSGTRLTVV.

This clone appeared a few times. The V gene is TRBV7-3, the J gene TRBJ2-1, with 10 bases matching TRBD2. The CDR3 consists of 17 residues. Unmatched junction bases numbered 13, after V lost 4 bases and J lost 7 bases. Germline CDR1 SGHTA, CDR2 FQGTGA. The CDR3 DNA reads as TGTGCCAGCAGCTCAGGGGCTAGCGGGGGCCGGGGGAATGAGCAGTTCTTC. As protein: CASSSGASGGRGNEQFF.

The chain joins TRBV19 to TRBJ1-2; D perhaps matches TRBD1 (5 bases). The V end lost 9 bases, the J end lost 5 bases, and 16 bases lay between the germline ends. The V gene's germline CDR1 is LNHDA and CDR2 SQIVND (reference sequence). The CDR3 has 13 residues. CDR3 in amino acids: CASGTPVGYGYTF. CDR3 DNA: TGTGCCAGCGGGACTCCGGTAGGGTATGGCTACACCTTC.

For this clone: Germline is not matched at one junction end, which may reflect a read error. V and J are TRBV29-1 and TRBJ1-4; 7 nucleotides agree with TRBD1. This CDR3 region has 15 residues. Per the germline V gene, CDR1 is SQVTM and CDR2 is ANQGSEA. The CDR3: CSVQERGRVNEKLFF. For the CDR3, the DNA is TGCAGCGTTCAAGAGAGGGGGCGAGTTAATGAAAAACTGTTTTTT. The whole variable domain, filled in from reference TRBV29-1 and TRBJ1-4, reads SAVISQKPSRDICQRGTSLTIQCQVDSQVTMMFWYRQQPGQSLTLIATANQGSEATYESGFVIDKFPISRPNLTFSTLTVSNMSPEDSSIYLCSVQERGRVNEKLFFGSGTQLSVL.

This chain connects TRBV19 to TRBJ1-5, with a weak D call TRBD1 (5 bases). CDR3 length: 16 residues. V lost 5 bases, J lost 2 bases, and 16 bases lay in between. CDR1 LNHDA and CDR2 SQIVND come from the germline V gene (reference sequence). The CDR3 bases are TGTGCCAGTAGTTTGCGCGGGGGTGGGGGCAATCAGCCCCAGCATTTT. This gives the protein CASSLRGGGGNQPQHF.

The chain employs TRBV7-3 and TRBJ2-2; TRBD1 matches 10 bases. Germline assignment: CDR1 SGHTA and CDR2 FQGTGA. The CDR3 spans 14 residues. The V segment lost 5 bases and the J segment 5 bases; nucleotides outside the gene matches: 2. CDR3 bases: TGTGCCAGCAGCCCGGGACAGGGGACCGGGGAGCTGTTTTTT. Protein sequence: CASSPGQGTGELFF.

CDR3 coding DNA: TGTGCCAGTAGTCCGAGCGGAAGAATCGCCCGCTACGAGCAGTACTTC. Its protein product is CASSPSGRIARYEQYF. V and J are TRBV19 and TRBJ2-7, with a tentative D call TRBD2 (5 bases). The CDR3 has 16 residues. Germline V lookup: CDR1 LNHDA, CDR2 SQIVND (reference sequence). V lost 5 bases, J lost 3 bases, and 20 bases lay in between.

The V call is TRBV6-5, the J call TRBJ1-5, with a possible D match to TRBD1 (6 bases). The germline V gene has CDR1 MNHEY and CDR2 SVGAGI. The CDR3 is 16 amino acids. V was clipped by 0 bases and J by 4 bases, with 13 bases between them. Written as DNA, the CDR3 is TGTGCCAGCAGTTACTCTTCGGGGGGCGGGAATCAGCCCCAGCATTTT. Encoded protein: CASSYSSGGGNQPQHF.

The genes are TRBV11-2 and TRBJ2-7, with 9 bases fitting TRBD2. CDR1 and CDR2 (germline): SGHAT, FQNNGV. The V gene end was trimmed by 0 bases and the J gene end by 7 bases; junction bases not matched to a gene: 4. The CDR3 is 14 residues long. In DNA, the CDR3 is TGTGCCAGCAGCTTAGATACCCTAGCGGGAGAGCAGTACGTC. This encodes CASSLDTLAGEQYV.

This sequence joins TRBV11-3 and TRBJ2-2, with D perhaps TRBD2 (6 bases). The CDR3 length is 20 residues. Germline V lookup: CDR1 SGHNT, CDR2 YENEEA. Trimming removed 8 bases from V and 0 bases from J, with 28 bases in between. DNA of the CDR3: TGTGCCAGCTCCACTAGCTTAGCTTTCACATTTGCGTCGAACACCGGGGAGCTGTTTTTT. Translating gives CASSTSLAFTFASNTGELFF.

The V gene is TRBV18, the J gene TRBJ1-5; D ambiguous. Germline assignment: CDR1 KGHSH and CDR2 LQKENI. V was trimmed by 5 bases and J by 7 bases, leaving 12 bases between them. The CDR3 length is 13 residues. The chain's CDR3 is CASSGAGGQPQHF. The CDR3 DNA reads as TGTGCCAGCTCAGGAGCCGGTGGGCAGCCCCAGCATTTT.

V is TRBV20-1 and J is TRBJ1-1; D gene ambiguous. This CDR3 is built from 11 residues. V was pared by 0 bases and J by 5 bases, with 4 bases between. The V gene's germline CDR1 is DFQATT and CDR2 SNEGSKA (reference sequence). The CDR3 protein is CSARDYTEAFF. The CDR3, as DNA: TGCAGTGCTAGAGATTATACTGAAGCTTTCTTT.

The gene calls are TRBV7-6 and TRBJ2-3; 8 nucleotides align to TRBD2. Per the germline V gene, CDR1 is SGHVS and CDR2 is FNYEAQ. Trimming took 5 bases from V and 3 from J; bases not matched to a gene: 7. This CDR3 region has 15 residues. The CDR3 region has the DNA TGTGCCAGCAGCAAAGCGGGAGTGCGGACAGATACGCAGTATTTT. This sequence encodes CASSKAGVRTDTQYF.

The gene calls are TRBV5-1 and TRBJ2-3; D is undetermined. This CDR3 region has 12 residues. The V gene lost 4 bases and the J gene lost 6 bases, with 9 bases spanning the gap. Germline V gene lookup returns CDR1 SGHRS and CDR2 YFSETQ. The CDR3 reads CASSTEEDTQYF. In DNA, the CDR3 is TGCGCCAGCAGCACTGAGGAGGATACGCAGTATTTT.